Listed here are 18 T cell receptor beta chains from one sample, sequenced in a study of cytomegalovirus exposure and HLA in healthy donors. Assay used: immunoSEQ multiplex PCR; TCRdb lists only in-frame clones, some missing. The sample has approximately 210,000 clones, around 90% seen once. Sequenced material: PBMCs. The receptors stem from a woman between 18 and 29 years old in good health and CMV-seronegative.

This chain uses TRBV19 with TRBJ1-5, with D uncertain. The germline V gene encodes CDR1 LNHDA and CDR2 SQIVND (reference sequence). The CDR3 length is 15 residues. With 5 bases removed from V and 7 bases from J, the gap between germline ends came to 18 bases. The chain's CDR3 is CASSQWQDNGQPQHF. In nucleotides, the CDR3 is TGTGCCAGTAGTCAGTGGCAGGATAATGGACAGCCCCAGCATTTT.

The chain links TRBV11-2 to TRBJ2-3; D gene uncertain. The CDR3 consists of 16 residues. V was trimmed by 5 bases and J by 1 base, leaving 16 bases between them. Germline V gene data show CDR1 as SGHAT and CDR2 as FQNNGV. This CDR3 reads CASSPALSYGTDTQYF. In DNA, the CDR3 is TGTGCCAGCAGCCCCGCCCTTTCCTACGGCACAGATACGCAGTATTTT.

CDR3: CASSHLGTGAYEQYF. The CDR3 nucleotides are TGCGCCAGCAGCCACCTGGGGACAGGAGCTTACGAGCAGTACTTC. This chain uses TRBV4-1 with TRBJ2-7; 8 nucleotides agree with TRBD1. Germline CDR1 reads MGHRA; CDR2 reads YSYEKL. The CDR3 spans 15 residues. With 3 bases clipped from V and 4 bases from J, the junction kept 8 bases outside the gene matches.

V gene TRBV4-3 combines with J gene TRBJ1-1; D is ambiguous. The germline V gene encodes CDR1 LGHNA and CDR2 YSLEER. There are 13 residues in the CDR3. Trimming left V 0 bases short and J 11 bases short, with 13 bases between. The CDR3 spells CASSQEGSMTAFF. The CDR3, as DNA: TGCGCCAGCAGCCAAGAAGGGAGCATGACGGCTTTCTTT.

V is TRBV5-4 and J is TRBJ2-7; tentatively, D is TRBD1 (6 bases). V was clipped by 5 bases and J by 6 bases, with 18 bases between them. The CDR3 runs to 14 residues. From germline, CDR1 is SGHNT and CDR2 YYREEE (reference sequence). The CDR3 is CASRDSEVIGEQYF. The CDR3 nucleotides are TGTGCCAGCAGGGACAGTGAGGTCATCGGCGAGCAGTACTTC.

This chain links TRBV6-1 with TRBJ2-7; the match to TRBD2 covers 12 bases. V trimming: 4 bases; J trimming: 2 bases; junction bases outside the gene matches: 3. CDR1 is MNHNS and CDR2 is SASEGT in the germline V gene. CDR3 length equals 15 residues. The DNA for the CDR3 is TGTGCCAGCAGTGTGGGACTAGCGGGCGCCTACGAGCAGTACTTC. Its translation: CASSVGLAGAYEQYF.

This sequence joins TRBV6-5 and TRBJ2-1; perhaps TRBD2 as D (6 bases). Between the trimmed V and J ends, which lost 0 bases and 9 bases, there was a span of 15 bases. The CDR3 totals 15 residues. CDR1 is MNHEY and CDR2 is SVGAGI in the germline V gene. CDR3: CASSYSNSLGGEQFF. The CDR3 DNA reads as TGTGCCAGCAGTTACTCGAATTCCCTCGGGGGTGAGCAGTTCTTC.

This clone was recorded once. The CDR3 loop reads CASSSPNSPQYF. Written as DNA, the CDR3 is TGTGCCAGCAGCTCACCTAACAGCCCCCAGTACTTC. This rearrangement joins TRBV28 to TRBJ2-5, with D hard to call. V dropped 6 bases and J dropped 9 bases, with 14 bases sitting between them. There are 12 residues in the CDR3. From germline, CDR1 is MDHEN and CDR2 SYDVKM.

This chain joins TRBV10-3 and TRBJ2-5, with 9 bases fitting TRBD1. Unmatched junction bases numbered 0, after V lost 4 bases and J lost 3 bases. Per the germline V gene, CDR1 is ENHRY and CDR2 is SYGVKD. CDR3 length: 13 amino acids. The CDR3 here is CAISGTGEETQYF. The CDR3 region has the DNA TGTGCCATCAGTGGGACAGGGGAAGAGACCCAGTACTTC.

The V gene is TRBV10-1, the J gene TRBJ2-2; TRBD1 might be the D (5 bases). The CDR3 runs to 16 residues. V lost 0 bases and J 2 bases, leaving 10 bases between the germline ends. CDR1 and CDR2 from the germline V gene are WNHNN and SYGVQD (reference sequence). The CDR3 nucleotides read TGCGCCAGCAGTGAGTCGGGGCTCGGAAACACCGGGGAGCTGTTTTTT. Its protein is CASSESGLGNTGELFF.

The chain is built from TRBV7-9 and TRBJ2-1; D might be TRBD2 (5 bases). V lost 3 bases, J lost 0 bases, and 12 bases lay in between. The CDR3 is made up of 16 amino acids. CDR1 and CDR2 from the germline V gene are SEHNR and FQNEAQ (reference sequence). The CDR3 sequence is CASSFWRSSSYNEQFF. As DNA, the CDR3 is TGTGCCAGCAGCTTTTGGAGGTCAAGCTCCTACAATGAGCAGTTCTTC.

Here the CDR3 reads CASRTGPNEKLFF. The CDR3 bases are TGTGCCAGCAGGACAGGTCCTAATGAAAAACTGTTTTTT. V and J are TRBV28 and TRBJ1-4; tentative D call: TRBD1 (6 bases). Germline lookup yields CDR1 MDHEN and CDR2 SYDVKM. The V end was cut by 6 bases, the J end by 3 bases, with 8 bases between. The CDR3 spans 13 residues.

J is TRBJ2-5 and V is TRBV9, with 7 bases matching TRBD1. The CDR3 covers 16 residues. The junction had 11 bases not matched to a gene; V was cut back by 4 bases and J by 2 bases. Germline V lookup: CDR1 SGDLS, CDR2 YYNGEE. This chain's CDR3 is CASSQGTASSQETQYF. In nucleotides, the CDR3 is TGTGCCAGCAGCCAAGGGACAGCCTCCAGTCAAGAGACCCAGTACTTC.

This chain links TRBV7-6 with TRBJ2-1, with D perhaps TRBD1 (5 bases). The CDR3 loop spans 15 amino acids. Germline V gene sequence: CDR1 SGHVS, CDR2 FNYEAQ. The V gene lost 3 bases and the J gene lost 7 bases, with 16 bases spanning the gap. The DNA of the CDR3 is TGTGCCAGCAGCTTCCAGGGCCAGGGTAAGAATGAGCAGTTCTTC. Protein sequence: CASSFQGQGKNEQFF.

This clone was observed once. The CDR3, as DNA: TGTGCCAGCAGACCGGGACTAGCGGGAGTGAAGGAGACCCAGTACTTC. Its translation: CASRPGLAGVKETQYF. The chain joins TRBV7-9 to TRBJ2-5; TRBD2 matches 14 bases. Germline lookup yields CDR1 SEHNR and CDR2 FQNEAQ (reference sequence). V trimming: 6 bases; J trimming: 5 bases; junction bases outside the gene matches: 8. The CDR3 is 16 residues long.

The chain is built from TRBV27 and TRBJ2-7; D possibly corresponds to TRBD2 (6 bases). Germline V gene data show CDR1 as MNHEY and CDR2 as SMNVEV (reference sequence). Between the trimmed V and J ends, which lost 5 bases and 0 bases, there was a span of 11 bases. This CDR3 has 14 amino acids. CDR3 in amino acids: CASSKAGFSYEQYF. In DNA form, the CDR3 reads TGTGCCAGCAGTAAGGCGGGGTTCTCCTACGAGCAGTACTTC.

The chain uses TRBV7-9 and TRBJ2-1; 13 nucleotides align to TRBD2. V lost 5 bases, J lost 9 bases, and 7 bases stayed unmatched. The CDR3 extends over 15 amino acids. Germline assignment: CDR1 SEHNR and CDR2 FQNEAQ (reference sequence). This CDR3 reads CASSQTSGRAVEQFF. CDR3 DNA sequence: TGTGCCAGCAGCCAAACTAGCGGGAGGGCCGTTGAGCAGTTCTTC.

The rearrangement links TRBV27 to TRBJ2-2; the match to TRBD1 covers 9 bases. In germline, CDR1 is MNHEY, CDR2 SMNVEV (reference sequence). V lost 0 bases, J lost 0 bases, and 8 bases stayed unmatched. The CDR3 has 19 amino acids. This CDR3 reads CASSLSGQGSSANTGELFF. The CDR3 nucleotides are TGTGCCAGCAGTTTATCGGGACAGGGTTCTTCCGCGAACACCGGGGAGCTGTTTTTT.